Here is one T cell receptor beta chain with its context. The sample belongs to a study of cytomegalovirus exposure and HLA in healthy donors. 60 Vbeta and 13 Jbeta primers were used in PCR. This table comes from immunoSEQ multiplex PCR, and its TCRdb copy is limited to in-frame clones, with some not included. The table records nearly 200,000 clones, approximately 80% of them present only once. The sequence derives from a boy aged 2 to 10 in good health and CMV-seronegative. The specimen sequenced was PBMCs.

The CDR3 loop reads CATSERGSSYEQYF. The CDR3 DNA follows: TGTGCCACTAGTGAGCGGGGGAGTTCCTACGAGCAGTACTTC. The V gene is TRBV6-5, the J gene TRBJ2-7; 8 positions agree with TRBD2. CDR1 and CDR2 (germline): MNHEY, SVGAGI. CDR3 length: 14 residues. V was pared by 10 bases and J by 1 base, with 9 bases of the junction left unmatched.